This section outlines one T cell receptor (beta chain) sequence together with its context. The source of the sample is a study of blood T cells in healthy people across ages. Study-level background: In model experiments, template switching was able to capture about one barcoded beta molecule for every two T cells that were present.

The individuals who served as donors were healthy Caucasians living in Russia, aged roughly 6 to 90. Isolated PBMCs totaled at least 7 million in each sample. The CDR3 is 12 amino acids. From germline, CDR1 is ENHRY and CDR2 SYGVKD. V lost 3 bases and J 6 bases, leaving 5 bases between the germline ends. Next came a second PCR, run for about 7 to 12 cycles, which used a sample-barcoded 5' primer along with a J-beta primer mix. Each sample yielded at least 2.5 million CDR3-containing paired-end reads. TCRdb independently ran MiXCR on the 5' RACE reads; one entry per CDR3 protein. The profile shows 1 million to 1.2 million distinct CDR3 sequences, around two fifths of them singletons.

Material for sequencing was blood. This receptor was taken from a young man in good health. V gene TRBV10-3 combines with J gene TRBJ2-2; D is undetermined. CDR3 in amino acids: CAISEQSGELFF. Written as DNA, the CDR3 is TGTGCCATCAGTGAACAGTCCGGGGAGCTGTTTTTT.